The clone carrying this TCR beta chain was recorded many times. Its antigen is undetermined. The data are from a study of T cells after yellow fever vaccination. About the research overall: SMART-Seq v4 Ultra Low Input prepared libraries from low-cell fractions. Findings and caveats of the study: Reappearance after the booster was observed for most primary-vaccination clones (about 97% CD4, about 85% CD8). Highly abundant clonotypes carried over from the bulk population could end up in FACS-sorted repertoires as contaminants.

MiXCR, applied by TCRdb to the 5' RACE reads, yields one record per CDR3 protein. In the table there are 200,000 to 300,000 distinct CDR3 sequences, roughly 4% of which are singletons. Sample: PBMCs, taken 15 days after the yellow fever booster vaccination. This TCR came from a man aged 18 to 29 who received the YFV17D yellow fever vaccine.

CDR3 protein: CSASAEKDYGYTF. For the CDR3, the DNA is TGCAGTGCTAGTGCGGAAAAGGACTATGGCTACACCTTC. The chain links TRBV20-1 to TRBJ1-2, with unresolved D. The CDR3 covers 13 residues. Per the germline V gene, CDR1 is DFQATT and CDR2 is SNEGSKA (reference sequence). V was trimmed by 3 bases and J by 3 bases, leaving 11 bases between them.